These 9 T cell receptor beta chains came from one sample sequenced in a study of control samples from healthy donors and cancer patients. The table came from immunoSEQ multiplex PCR; TCRdb's copy has only in-frame clones and leaves some out. The sample comprises roughly 130,000 clones, 88% of which are singletons, and 3.2% rests with the top ten. Input material: blood. The receptors originated from a man aged 50-59 years in good health.

This clone was counted once. The rearrangement joins TRBV5-1 to TRBJ1-6; the D gene is possibly TRBD1 (5 bases). V was trimmed by 1 base and J by 10 bases, leaving 18 bases between them. The CDR3 covers 16 residues. Germline V gene lookup returns CDR1 SGHRS and CDR2 YFSETQ. CDR3 nucleotides: TGCGCCAGCAGCTTGCTTTCCGGGGGGACTGACTCACCCCTCCACTTT. It codes for CASSLLSGGTDSPLHF.

This rearrangement joins TRBV24-1 to TRBJ2-2, with D possibly TRBD2 on 5 matching bases. The V end was cut by 8 bases, the J end by 6 bases, with 9 bases between. The CDR3 contains 12 residues. CDR1 KGHDR and CDR2 SFDVKD come from the germline V gene. Here the CDR3 DNA reads TGTGCCACCAACGGGGAAGCCGGGGAGCTGTTTTTT. Translated, it gives CATNGEAGELFF.

This clone has just a few counts. J is TRBJ2-7 and V is TRBV28; D gene ambiguous. Germline values: CDR1 MDHEN, CDR2 SYDVKM. The CDR3 runs to 13 residues. V gave up 3 bases and J gave up 9 bases, with 15 bases separating them. Here the CDR3 reads CASSLSTRLVQYF. The CDR3 DNA sequence: TGTGCCAGCAGTTTGTCGACACGCCTGGTGCAGTACTTC.

The CDR3 here is CASSGSTGEVYNEQFF. For the CDR3, the DNA is TGTGCCAGCAGCGGTTCGACAGGGGAAGTATACAATGAGCAGTTCTTC. This chain connects TRBV7-9 to TRBJ2-1, with 8 bases fitting TRBD1. This CDR3 is built from 16 residues. The J segment lost 4 bases and the V segment lost 5 bases, leaving 10 bases of the junction unmatched. In germline, CDR1 is SEHNR, CDR2 FQNEAQ (reference sequence).

The V and J genes are TRBV5-4 and TRBJ2-7; unclear D gene. Germline V CDR1 and CDR2: SGHNT, YYREEE (reference sequence). The CDR3 runs 14 residues. V was pared by 4 bases and J by 0 bases, with 11 bases between. CDR3 loop: CASSPHPYSYEQYF. CDR3 coding DNA: TGTGCCAGCAGCCCGCATCCTTACTCCTACGAGCAGTACTTC.

The CDR3 loop is CASSRDRNYEQYF. The CDR3, as DNA: TGTGCCAGCAGCAGGGACAGGAACTACGAGCAGTACTTC. The chain joins TRBV7-2 to TRBJ2-7; TRBD1 agrees at 8 bases. With V trimmed by 5 bases and J by 3 bases, 3 bases remained unmatched. Germline lookup yields CDR1 SGHTA and CDR2 FQGNSA. CDR3 length: 13 residues.

The chain is built from TRBV13 and TRBJ2-7; D remains ambiguous. V was pared by 0 bases and J by 5 bases, with 11 bases between. Germline V gene lookup returns CDR1 PRHDT and CDR2 FYEKMQ (reference sequence). The CDR3 consists of 14 residues. The CDR3: CASSLGPSLDEQYF. In nucleotides, the CDR3 is TGTGCCAGCAGCTTAGGGCCCAGCCTGGACGAGCAGTACTTC.

The chain joins TRBV12-5 to TRBJ2-1, with a tentative D call TRBD1 (6 bases). The CDR3 runs to 14 residues. CDR1 is LGHNT, CDR2 FRNRAP, per germline. The V end was cut by 5 bases, the J end by 2 bases, with 10 bases between. CDR3 in amino acids: CASGTGTTYNEQFF. CDR3 DNA: TGTGCTAGTGGTACCGGGACAACCTACAATGAGCAGTTCTTC.

The gene calls are TRBV18 and TRBJ2-3; D remains unclear. The germline V gene has CDR1 KGHSH and CDR2 LQKENI. The CDR3 sequence is 14 residues long. Trimming removed 3 bases at V and 5 bases at J, with 12 bases between. CDR3 sequence: CASSPQTAGDTQYF. CDR3 nucleotide sequence: TGTGCCAGCTCACCCCAAACGGCTGGAGATACGCAGTATTTT.